Shown below are 25 T cell receptor beta chains from a single sample sequenced in a study of shared clonotypes between healthy human individuals (dated by TCRdb to 2018 to 2021). For the CD8 naive samples, CD45RO-negative cells were positively selected for CCR7, yielding a CD45RA+CCR7+ population from which TemRA cells were excluded. Library generation was performed with the immunoSEQ multiplex PCR assay. Held by TCRdb, this immuneACCESS table contains in-frame sequences only and omits some clones. Under half of the omission traces to an unresolved V gene where checked; the cause of the rest is unknown. This sample holds 760,000 or so clones; approximately 96% were observed only once. The ten largest clonotypes hold over 0.2% of the sample. The sequenced sample consisted of naive CD8+ T cells sorted from blood. The sample's cell subset or site label, in plain terms: CD45RA+CCR7+. The receptors derive from a man under 40 in good health.

The rearrangement uses TRBV5-4 and TRBJ2-5, with 11 nucleotides matching TRBD2. V lost 4 bases, J lost 0 bases, and 5 bases stayed unmatched. There are 16 residues in the CDR3. CDR1 and CDR2 from the germline V gene are SGHNT and YYREEE (reference sequence). CDR3 loop: CASSLRLAGYQETQYF. CDR3 DNA sequence: TGTGCCAGCAGCCTTCGACTAGCGGGATACCAAGAGACCCAGTACTTC.

The chain uses TRBV28 and TRBJ2-7; D is unresolved. Germline V gene data show CDR1 as MDHEN and CDR2 as SYDVKM. Trimming shortened V by 6 bases and J by 4 bases, and 4 bases separated the two germline ends. CDR3 length equals 10 residues. The CDR3 is CASSQYEQYF. The CDR3 nucleotides are TGTGCCAGCAGCCAATACGAGCAGTACTTC.

A remark on this clone: Other DNA sequences in the sample encode the same CDR3. This sequence joins TRBV5-1 and TRBJ2-1; 7 bases fit TRBD1. Per the germline V gene, CDR1 is SGHRS and CDR2 is YFSETQ. This CDR3 contains 15 residues. V shed 4 bases, J shed 0 bases, and the junction held 4 bases outside the gene matches. The DNA for the CDR3 is TGCGCCAGCAGCCTCCGGGACAGCTCCTACAATGAGCAGTTCTTC. This codes for CASSLRDSSYNEQFF.

The chain employs TRBV10-3 and TRBJ2-2; 8 nucleotides line up with TRBD1. With 0 bases clipped from V and 7 bases from J, the junction kept 19 bases outside the gene matches. CDR1 and CDR2 from the germline V gene are ENHRY and SYGVKD. The CDR3 length is 20 residues. DNA of the CDR3: TGTGCCATCAGTGAGTCGACAGGGGCAACACCGGATCGAATAGGCGGGGAGCTGTTTTTT. Its protein product is CAISESTGATPDRIGGELFF.

This sequence joins TRBV6-5 and TRBJ2-7, with D perhaps given as TRBD1 or TRBD2 (5 bases each). The CDR3 loop spans 13 amino acids. CDR1 is MNHEY and CDR2 is SVGAGI in the germline V gene. V lost 4 bases and J 3 bases, leaving 10 bases between the germline ends. CDR3 DNA sequence: TGTGCCAGCAGTTCCGGGGCGGACTACGAGCAGTACTTC. Protein: CASSSGADYEQYF.

This chain connects TRBV7-2 to TRBJ1-2; D ambiguous. Germline CDR1 reads SGHTA; CDR2 reads FQGNSA. The CDR3 contains 15 residues. V shed 5 bases and J shed 0 bases, with 13 bases lying between them. The CDR3: CASSQDPGANYGYTF. CDR3 nucleotide sequence: TGTGCCAGCAGCCAGGACCCGGGTGCTAACTATGGCTACACCTTC. The full variable domain, completed using reference TRBV7-2 and TRBJ1-2, is GAGVSQSPSNKVTEKGKDVELRCDPISGHTALYWYRQSLGQGLEFLIYFQGNSAPDKSGLPSDRFSAERTGGSVSTLTIQRTQQEDSAVYLCASSQDPGANYGYTFGSGTRLTVV.

Regarding this clone: Relative to the germline gene, one junction end is altered; a read error may explain this. This rearrangement joins TRBV6-5 to TRBJ2-5, with 7 nucleotides matching TRBD1. Germline V CDR1 and CDR2: MNHEY, SVGAGI. The length of the CDR3 is 13 residues. The CDR3 DNA sequence: TGTGCCAGCAGTTACGCCCGGGACAGAGCGCTTCACTTC. Amino acids: CASSYARDRALHF.

The V gene is TRBV7-2, the J gene TRBJ1-5, with D possibly matching TRBD1 (6 bases). V was pared by 0 bases and J by 7 bases, with 13 bases between. Germline V gives CDR1 SGHTA, CDR2 FQGNSA. The CDR3 spans 15 residues. The CDR3 nucleotides are TGTGCCAGCAGCTTAGCCGGGTCCAGGGGACAGCCCCAGCATTTT. It specifies CASSLAGSRGQPQHF.

The chain recombines TRBV7-3 with TRBJ2-7; 7 nucleotides agree with TRBD1. CDR1 and CDR2 from the germline V gene are SGHTA and FQGTGA. The CDR3 totals 15 residues. With V trimmed by 5 bases and J by 0 bases, 7 bases remained unmatched. This CDR3 reads CASSVGGGGSYEQYF. CDR3 in DNA: TGTGCCAGCAGCGTAGGGGGCGGCGGCTCCTACGAGCAGTACTTC. Full variable domain (remainder filled in from reference TRBV7-3 and TRBJ2-7): GAGVSQTPSNKVTEKGKYVELRCDPISGHTALYWYRQSLGQGPEFLIYFQGTGAADDSGLPNDRFFAVRPEGSVSTLKIQRTERGDSAVYLCASSVGGGGSYEQYFGPGTRLTVT.

The J gene is TRBJ2-3, the V gene TRBV14; D gene uncertain. The germline V and J ends were trimmed by 0 bases and 5 bases, with 15 bases remaining between them. The CDR3 totals 16 residues. Germline V gives CDR1 SGHDN, CDR2 FVKESK. The CDR3 region has the DNA TGTGCCAGCAGCCAAGAAGCCATGCGCTTAGGAGATACGCAGTATTTT. This sequence encodes CASSQEAMRLGDTQYF.

A remark on this clone: This sample also contains other DNA sequences that code for the same CDR3. Here the CDR3 DNA reads TGTGCCAGCAGTTTATCCAGGCCTACCTACAATGAGCAGTTCTTC. It encodes CASSLSRPTYNEQFF. The chain is built from TRBV27 and TRBJ2-1; no definite D call. The CDR3 length is 15 residues. The V gene lost 0 bases and the J gene lost 2 bases, with 8 bases spanning the gap. Germline CDR1 reads MNHEY; CDR2 reads SMNVEV (reference sequence).

The J gene is TRBJ1-1, the V gene TRBV7-9; D is uncertain. Trimming cost V 4 bases and J 1 base, with 4 bases left between them. This CDR3 contains 12 residues. The germline gives CDR1 SEHNR, CDR2 FQNEAQ (reference sequence). This CDR3 is CASSSPNTEAFF. CDR3 in DNA: TGTGCCAGCAGCTCCCCGAACACTGAAGCTTTCTTT.

The chain carries TRBV27 and TRBJ2-2, with 7 bases lining up with TRBD2. This CDR3 is 17 amino acids long. CDR1 and CDR2 (germline): MNHEY, SMNVEV (reference sequence). Unmatched junction bases numbered 12, after V lost 3 bases and J lost 5 bases. CDR3: CASSFAGALLKTGELFF. The CDR3 nucleotides are TGTGCCAGCAGTTTTGCGGGAGCCCTTTTGAAAACCGGGGAGCTGTTTTTT.

The chain joins TRBV6-1 to TRBJ2-7; no clear D gene. CDR1 is MNHNS, CDR2 SASEGT, per germline. Trimming took off 1 base at V and 0 bases at J, with 7 bases between the two ends. The length of the CDR3 is 14 residues. As DNA, the CDR3 is TGTGCCAGCAGTGAAGAGAGGAGCTCCTACGAGCAGTACTTC. This gives the protein CASSEERSSYEQYF.

The CDR3: CASSEGTSGSYEQYF. The CDR3 nucleotides are TGTGCCAGCAGTGAGGGGACTAGCGGCTCCTACGAGCAGTACTTC. This rearrangement joins TRBV25-1 to TRBJ2-7, with 11 bases fitting TRBD2. The CDR3 has 15 amino acids. With V trimmed by 3 bases and J by 0 bases, 1 base remained unmatched. CDR1 is MGHDK, CDR2 SYGVNS, per germline.

The chain links TRBV7-6 to TRBJ2-1, with 7 bases fitting TRBD2. The CDR3 spans 17 residues. J was trimmed by 3 bases and V by 1 base; bases with no gene match: 9. CDR1 and CDR2 from the germline V gene are SGHVS and FNYEAQ. CDR3 DNA sequence: TGTGCCAGCAGCTTAGTGCGGGCGGGAGAAGGCTACAATGAGCAGTTCTTC. Its translation: CASSLVRAGEGYNEQFF.

The V and J genes are TRBV29-1 and TRBJ2-6; D remains unclear. V lost 4 bases and J 0 bases, leaving 10 bases between the germline ends. This CDR3 has 15 residues. Germline-derived CDR1 and CDR2 are SQVTM and ANQGSEA. The CDR3 DNA follows: TGCAGCGTTGCCGGTGACACCTCTGGGGCCAACGTCCTGACTTTC. It is translated as CSVAGDTSGANVLTF.

V and J are TRBV29-1 and TRBJ2-7; weak D call: TRBD1 (5 bases). Germline V lookup: CDR1 SQVTM, CDR2 ANQGSEA. V dropped 2 bases and J dropped 4 bases, with 12 bases sitting between them. The CDR3 contains 13 residues. CDR3 in amino acids: CSVEQGTPYEQYF. The CDR3 nucleotides are TGCAGCGTTGAACAGGGTACCCCGTACGAGCAGTACTTC.

The chain has TRBV19 and TRBJ1-1; 7 bases align to TRBD1. Trimming at V came to 4 bases and at J to 5 bases, leaving 4 bases not matched to a gene. Germline CDR1 LNHDA, CDR2 SQIVND (reference sequence). This CDR3 spans 13 amino acids. CDR3 amino acids: CASSTTGRTEAFF. CDR3 sequence (DNA): TGTGCCAGTAGTACGACAGGGAGGACTGAAGCTTTCTTT. The entire variable domain, with the rest obtained from reference TRBV19 and TRBJ1-1, is as follows: DGGITQSPKYLFRKEGQNVTLSCEQNLNHDAMYWYRQDPGQGLRLIYYSQIVNDFQKGDIAEGYSVSREKKESFPLTVTSAQKNPTAFYLCASSTTGRTEAFFGQGTRLTVV.

A remark on this clone: The same CDR3 is also encoded by other DNA sequences in this sample. V is TRBV27 and J is TRBJ2-7; D gene unclear. The CDR3 contains 12 residues. The germline V gene encodes CDR1 MNHEY and CDR2 SMNVEV (reference sequence). Trimming removed 6 bases at V and 3 bases at J, with 9 bases between. Written as DNA, the CDR3 is TGTGCCAGCAGCGGCTCCAGCTACGAGCAGTACTTC. It encodes CASSGSSYEQYF.

CDR3 amino acids: CASSLHPQNEQFF. CDR3 DNA sequence: TGTGCCAGCAGCCTCCATCCCCAAAATGAGCAGTTCTTC. This chain joins TRBV14 and TRBJ2-1; D gene unclear. Trimming stripped 4 bases from V and 7 bases from J, with 11 bases between. The CDR3 is 13 residues long. The germline V gene has CDR1 SGHDN and CDR2 FVKESK.

V is TRBV7-2 and J is TRBJ2-7; a possible D gene is TRBD1 (5 bases). The CDR3 extends over 14 amino acids. Germline V CDR1 and CDR2: SGHTA, FQGNSA. The ends were cut back, 5 bases at V and 2 bases at J, with 13 bases in the middle. The CDR3 nucleotides are TGTGCCAGCAGCCATGGGGCGAAGGCCTACGAGCAGTACTTC. Amino acids: CASSHGAKAYEQYF.

The chain carries TRBV5-1 and TRBJ2-7, with D possibly matching TRBD1 (8 bases). Germline values: CDR1 SGHRS, CDR2 YFSETQ. The CDR3 totals 16 residues. V lost 5 bases and J 1 base, leaving 19 bases between the germline ends. DNA of the CDR3: TGCGCCAGCAGTCCCGGACAGGGACTATTATCCTACGAGCAGTACTTC. Protein product: CASSPGQGLLSYEQYF.

The J gene is TRBJ2-1, the V gene TRBV11-2; tentatively, D is TRBD1 or TRBD2 (5 bases each). The CDR3 spans 12 residues. CDR1 and CDR2 (germline): SGHAT, FQNNGV. Trimming removed 4 bases at V and 13 bases at J, with 14 bases between. This CDR3 is CASSSGRTGQFF. The CDR3 region has the DNA TGTGCCAGCAGCTCGGGACGCACTGGTCAGTTCTTC.

This clone was recorded only once. The V and J genes are TRBV27 and TRBJ2-4, with 7 nucleotides matching TRBD1. Per germline, CDR1 MNHEY and CDR2 SMNVEV (reference sequence). This CDR3 has 15 amino acids. Trimming took 6 bases from V and 7 from J; bases not matched to a gene: 12. CDR3 loop: CASRTLRGLGNIQYF. For the CDR3, the DNA is TGTGCCAGCAGAACCCTGAGGGGGCTCGGGAACATTCAGTACTTC.